The clone carrying this T cell receptor (beta chain) occurred once. Per individual sample, total RNA of at least 5 micrograms was extracted. Primers used in a second PCR of about 7 to 11 cycles were a sample-barcoded 5' primer and a J-beta primer mix. A tag from a template-switch adaptor with 12 random nucleotides marked each cDNA molecule. TCRdb redid the calling of the 5' RACE reads with MiXCR, one entry per CDR3 protein. The data hold fewer than 2,000,000 distinct CDR3 sequences, with around 40% observed a single time. The sample comes from a study of blood T cells in healthy people across ages. Germline CDR1 is SEHNR and CDR2 is FQNEAQ (reference sequence). This CDR3 is built from 14 residues.

Material for sequencing was blood. This chain links TRBV7-9 with TRBJ2-1, with TRBD1 matching over 9 bases. The DNA end lines up better with TRBJ2-7; the J call may be wrong. This sequence was found in a human donor in good health. CDR3 residues: CASSSRQGGLEQYF. CDR3 DNA: TGTGCCAGCAGCTCTCGACAGGGGGGACTCGAGCAGTACTTC.